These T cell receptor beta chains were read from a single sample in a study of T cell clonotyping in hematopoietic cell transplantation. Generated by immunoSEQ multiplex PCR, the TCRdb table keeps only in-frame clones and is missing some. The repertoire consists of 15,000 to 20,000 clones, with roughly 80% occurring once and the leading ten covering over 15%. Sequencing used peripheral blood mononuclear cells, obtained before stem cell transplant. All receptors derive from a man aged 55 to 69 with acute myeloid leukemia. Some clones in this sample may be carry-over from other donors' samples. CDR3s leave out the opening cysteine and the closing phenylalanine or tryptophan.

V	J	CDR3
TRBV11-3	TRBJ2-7	ASSSLGGEDPYEQY
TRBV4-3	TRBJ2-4	ASSHAVGRAKGAKNIQY
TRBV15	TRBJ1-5	ATSRVRTGDQPQH
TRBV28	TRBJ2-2	ASRDRDRSSELF
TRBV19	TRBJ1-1	ASSIDTGRGDRATEAF
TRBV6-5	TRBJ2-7	ASSGNGNYYEQY
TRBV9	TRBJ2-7	ASSVDGLAAYEQY
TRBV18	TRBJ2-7	ASSPPSSGGNEQY
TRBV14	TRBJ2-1	ASSQVSQNNEQF
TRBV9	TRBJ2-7	ASSVDLERYEQY
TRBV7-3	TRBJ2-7	ASSLTGGQSYEQY
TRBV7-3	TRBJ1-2	ASSSAGGFNYGYT
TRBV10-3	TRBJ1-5	AISANTGGDQPQH
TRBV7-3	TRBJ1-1	ARTPTGPNRQPNTEAF
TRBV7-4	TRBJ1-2	ASSPTDRAAGIYGYT
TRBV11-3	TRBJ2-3	ASSSRFFSQSTDTQY
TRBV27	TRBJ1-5	ASSLFSIAPDSNQPQH
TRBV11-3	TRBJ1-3	ASSLNGLDTIY
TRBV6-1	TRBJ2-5	ASITDGGTQY
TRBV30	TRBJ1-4	AWRTRITEKLF
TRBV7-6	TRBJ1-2	ASSLVGSDYGYT
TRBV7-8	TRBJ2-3	ASSLGAGGQDTQY
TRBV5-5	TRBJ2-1	ASSPGLAGIYEQF
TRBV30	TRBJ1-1	AWITGQGIEAF
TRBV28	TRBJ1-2	ASSAPQASGYT
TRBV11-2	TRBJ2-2	VSSLVGQGDTGELF
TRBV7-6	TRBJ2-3	ASSLSGTRHTDTQY
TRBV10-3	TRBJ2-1	AISGTPGGREQF
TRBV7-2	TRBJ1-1	ASSLGTGVLETEAF
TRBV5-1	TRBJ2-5	ASSWAGTGKETQY
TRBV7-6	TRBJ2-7	ASSPRQGHYEQY
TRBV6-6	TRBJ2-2	ATRLAGNTGELF
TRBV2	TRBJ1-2	ASSELAGGHYGYT
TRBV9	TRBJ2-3	ASSVDYSPGVTDTQY
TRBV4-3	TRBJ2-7	ASSPGVSYEQY
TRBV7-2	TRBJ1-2	ASSLGARLYGYT
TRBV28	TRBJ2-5	ASSSSQETQY
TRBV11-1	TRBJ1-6	ASSSNNSPPLH
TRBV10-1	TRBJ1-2	ASSDLAKRTEDDGYT
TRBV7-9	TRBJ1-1	ASSPGAKTEAF
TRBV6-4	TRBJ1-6	ASRGTGTGGRVKRSPLH
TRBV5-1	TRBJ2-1	ASSYEGQTYNEQF
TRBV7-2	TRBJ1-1	ASSVQGARTEAF
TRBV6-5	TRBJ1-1	ASSSTGASEAF
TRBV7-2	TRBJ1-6	ASSLDSQGANSPLH
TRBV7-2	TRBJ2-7	ASSLVASGSDEQY
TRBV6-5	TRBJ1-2	ASSYSWGQMYGYT
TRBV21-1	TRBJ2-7	ASSKASSGGTYEQY
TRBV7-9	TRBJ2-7	ASSGGQDSSSYEQY
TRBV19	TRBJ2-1	ASSLGREQF
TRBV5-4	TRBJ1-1	ASSSGSVNTEAF
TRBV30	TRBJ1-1	AWRNIRPLNTEAF
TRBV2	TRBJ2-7	ASSPDRGSYEQY
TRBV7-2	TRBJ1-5	ASSLGGGAGQPQH